A single sample is the source of the 7 T cell receptor beta chains below, sequenced in a study of tissue T cells after allogeneic stem cell transplantation. Documented time point: mouse harvest day 14 after allogeneic transplant. The graft held 10^6 splenic CD5+ T cells and 10^7 T-cell-depleted bone marrow cells. The repertoire was sequenced with immunoSEQ multiplex PCR; TCRdb's copy has only in-frame clones and lacks some. The sample lists approximately 3,000 clones, roughly 47% occurring once. Input material: gut tissue. The source is a female BALB/c mouse given C57BL/6 T cells with graft-versus-host disease after an allogeneic hematopoietic cell transplant.

This clone rates as large. Gene names denote mouse genes. The read ends 1 residue early relative to the CDR3; the germline J gene fills the gap. The V and J genes are TRBV13-3 and TRBJ1-1; D is undetermined. CDR1 is NNHDY, CDR2 SYVADS, per germline. CDR3 size: 12 residues. V gave up 1 base and J gave up 4 bases, with 5 bases separating them. CDR3 DNA, as far as it was read: TGTGCCAGCAGTGATAGCATCACAGAAGTCTTC. Its translation: CASSDSITEVF. The entire CDR3 is CASSDSITEVFF.

Concerning this clone itself: Gene names follow the mouse nomenclature. The read terminates 1 residue ahead of where the CDR3 ends, so the germline J gene completes it. The chain is built from TRBV26 and TRBJ2-5; 9 bases align to TRBD2. Germline loops: CDR1 KGHPV, CDR2 FQNQEV (reference sequence). J was trimmed by 5 bases and V by 2 bases; bases with no gene match: 2. The CDR3 has 14 residues. CDR3: CASSLLGGADTQYF. CDR3 bases read: TGTGCCAGCAGTCTGCTGGGGGGGGCAGACACCCAGTAC.

About this clone: Each gene name is a mouse one. Read sequence stops 1 residue before the CDR3 end, and the germline J gene provides the missing end. This chain links TRBV5 with TRBJ2-3; D is unclear. Per the germline V gene, CDR1 is LGHNA and CDR2 is YNLKQL (reference sequence). V lost 4 bases and J lost 0, with 11 bases in between. CDR3 length: 15 residues. The CDR3 loop is CASSPRHSSAETLYF. CDR3 bases read: TGTGCCAGCAGCCCCCGACACTCTAGTGCAGAAACGCTGTAT.

This clone turned up a few times. Mouse germline and gene names are used. The CDR3 is cut off 1 residue early in the read; its end comes from the germline J gene. The V call is TRBV23, the J call TRBJ1-2; TRBD1 was called by the table and not checked on the DNA. This CDR3 region has 16 residues. Germline V gene lookup returns CDR1 KGHTA and CDR2 FQNQQP. The sequenced CDR3 bases are TGCTCCAGCAGTCAATCAATAGGCAGGGCAAACTCCGACTACACC. This encodes CSSSQSIGRANSDYT. The CDR3, in full, reads CSSSQSIGRANSDYTF. Using reference TRBV23 and TRBJ1-2 for the parts outside the CDR3, the full variable domain is DAAVTQKPRYLIKMKGQEAEMKCIPEKGHTAVFWYQQKQSKELKFLIYFQNQQPLDQIDMVKERFSAVCPSSSLCSLGIRTCEAEDSALYLCSSSQSIGRANSDYTFGSGTRLLVI.

This clone has a handful of counts. The gene names given are mouse names. The DNA ends 1 residue before the CDR3 does, and the rest of the CDR3 is filled in from the germline J gene. The chain is built from TRBV1 and TRBJ2-3, with D uncertain. The length of the CDR3 is 15 residues. In germline, CDR1 is NSQYPW, CDR2 LRSPGD (reference sequence). V shed 1 base and J shed 0 bases, with 8 bases lying between them. CDR3 sequence reads: CTCSAGLASAETLYF. The sequenced CDR3 bases are TGCACCTGCAGTGCAGGGCTAGCTAGTGCAGAAACGCTGTAT. The variable domain in full, completed from reference TRBV1 and TRBJ2-3, reads VTLLEQNPRWRLVPRGQAVNLRCILKNSQYPWMSWYQQDLQKQLQWLFTLRSPGDKEVKSLPGADYLATRVTDTELRLQVANMSQGRTLYCTCSAGLASAETLYFGSGTRLTVL.

A remark on this clone: The genes are named according to mouse. The read ends 1 residue early relative to the CDR3; the germline J gene fills the gap. J is TRBJ2-4 and V is TRBV3; 8 bases are a match to TRBD2. Germline V CDR1 and CDR2: SNHLY, FYNGKV (reference sequence). CDR3 length: 14 amino acids. V lost 2 bases to trimming and J lost 5 bases; unmatched junction nucleotides: 3. Here the CDR3 reads CASSLPTGGNTLYF. CDR3 bases read: TGTGCCAGCAGCTTACCCACTGGGGGAAACACCTTGTAC.

Note on this clone: Gene names follow the mouse nomenclature. Read coverage stops 1 residue before the CDR3 terminus; the germline J gene supplies the remainder. The chain recombines TRBV16 with TRBJ2-5, with D uncertain. Per germline, CDR1 SGHSA and CDR2 FRNQAP. The V gene lost 3 bases and the J gene lost 0 bases, with 7 bases spanning the gap. The CDR3 is 14 amino acids. CDR3 bases read: TGTGCAAGCAGCTTTAGCAATAACCAAGACACCCAGTAC. Protein sequence: CASSFSNNQDTQY. The complete CDR3 protein is CASSFSNNQDTQYF.